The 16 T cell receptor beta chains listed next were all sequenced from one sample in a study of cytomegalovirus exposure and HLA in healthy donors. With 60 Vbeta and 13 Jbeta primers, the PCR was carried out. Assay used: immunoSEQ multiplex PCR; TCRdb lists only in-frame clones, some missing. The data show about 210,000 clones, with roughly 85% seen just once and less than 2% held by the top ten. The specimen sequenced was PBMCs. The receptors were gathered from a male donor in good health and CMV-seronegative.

The CDR3 spells CASIQEGGLAAYNEQFF. The CDR3 region has the DNA TGTGCCAGCATCCAGGAAGGGGGACTAGCGGCCTACAATGAGCAGTTCTTC. The gene calls are TRBV11-2 and TRBJ2-1; 11 nucleotides agree with TRBD2. CDR3 size: 17 residues. In germline, CDR1 is SGHAT, CDR2 FQNNGV. J lost 2 bases, V lost 7 bases, and 10 bases had no gene match.

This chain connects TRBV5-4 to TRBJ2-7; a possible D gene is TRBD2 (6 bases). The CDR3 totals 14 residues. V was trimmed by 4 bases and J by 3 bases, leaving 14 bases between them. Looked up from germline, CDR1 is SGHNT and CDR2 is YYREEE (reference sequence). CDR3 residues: CASSPGGADYEQYF. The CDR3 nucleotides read TGTGCCAGCAGCCCCGGCGGGGCAGACTACGAGCAGTACTTC. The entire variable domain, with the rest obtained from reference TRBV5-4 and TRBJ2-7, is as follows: ETGVTQSPTHLIKTRGQQVTLRCSSQSGHNTVSWYQQALGQGPQFIFQYYREEENGRGNFPPRFSGLQFPNYSSELNVNALELDDSALYLCASSPGGADYEQYFGPGTRLTVT.

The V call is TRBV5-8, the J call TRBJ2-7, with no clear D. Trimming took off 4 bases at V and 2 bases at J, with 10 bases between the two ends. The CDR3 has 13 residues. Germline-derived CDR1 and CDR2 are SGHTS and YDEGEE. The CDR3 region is CASSRKGAYEQYF. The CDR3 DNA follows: TGTGCCAGCAGCAGAAAAGGAGCCTACGAGCAGTACTTC.

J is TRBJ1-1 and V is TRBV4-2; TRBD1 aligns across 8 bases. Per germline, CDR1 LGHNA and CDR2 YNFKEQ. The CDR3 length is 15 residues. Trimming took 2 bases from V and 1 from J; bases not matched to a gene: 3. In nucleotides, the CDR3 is TGTGCCAGCAGCCAACCCGGGACAGGGAACACTGAAGCTTTCTTT. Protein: CASSQPGTGNTEAFF.

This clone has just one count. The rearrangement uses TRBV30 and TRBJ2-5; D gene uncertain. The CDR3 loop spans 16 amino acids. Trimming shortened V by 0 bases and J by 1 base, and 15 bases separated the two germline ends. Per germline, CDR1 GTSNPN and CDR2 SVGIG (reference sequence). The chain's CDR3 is CAWSVLRSFVQETQYF. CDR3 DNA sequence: TGTGCCTGGAGTGTACTAAGGAGTTTCGTCCAAGAGACCCAGTACTTC.

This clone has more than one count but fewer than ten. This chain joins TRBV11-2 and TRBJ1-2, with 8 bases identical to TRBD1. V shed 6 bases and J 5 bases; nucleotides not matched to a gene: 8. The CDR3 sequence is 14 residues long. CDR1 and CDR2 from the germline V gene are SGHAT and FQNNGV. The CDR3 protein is CASSRRTGTYGYTF. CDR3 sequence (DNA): TGTGCCAGCAGTCGAAGGACAGGGACATATGGCTACACCTTC.

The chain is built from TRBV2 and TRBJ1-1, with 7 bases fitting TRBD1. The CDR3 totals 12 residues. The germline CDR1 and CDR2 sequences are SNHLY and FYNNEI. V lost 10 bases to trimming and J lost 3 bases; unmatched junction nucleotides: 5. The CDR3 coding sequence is TGTGCCACCGGACAGGAGTACACTGAAGCTTTCTTT. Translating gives CATGQEYTEAFF.

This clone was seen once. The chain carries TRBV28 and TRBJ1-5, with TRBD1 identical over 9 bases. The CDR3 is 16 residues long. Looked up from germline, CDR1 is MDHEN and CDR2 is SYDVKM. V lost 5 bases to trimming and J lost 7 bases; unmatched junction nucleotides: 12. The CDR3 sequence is CASSPFTGGAGQPQHF. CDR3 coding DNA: TGTGCCAGCAGTCCCTTTACAGGGGGCGCGGGGCAGCCCCAGCATTTT. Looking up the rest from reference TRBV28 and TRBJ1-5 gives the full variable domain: DVKVTQSSRYLVKRTGEKVFLECVQDMDHENMFWYRQDPGLGLRLIYFSYDVKMKEKGDIPEGYSVSREKKERFSLILESASTNQTSMYLCASSPFTGGAGQPQHFGDGTRLSIL.

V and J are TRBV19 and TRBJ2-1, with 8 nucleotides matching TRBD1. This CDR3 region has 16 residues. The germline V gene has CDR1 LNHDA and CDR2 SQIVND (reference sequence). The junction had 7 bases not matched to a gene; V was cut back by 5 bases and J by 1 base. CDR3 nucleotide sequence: TGTGCCAGTAGTGGGGGGACAGGCTTGTCCTACAATGAGCAGTTCTTC. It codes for CASSGGTGLSYNEQFF.

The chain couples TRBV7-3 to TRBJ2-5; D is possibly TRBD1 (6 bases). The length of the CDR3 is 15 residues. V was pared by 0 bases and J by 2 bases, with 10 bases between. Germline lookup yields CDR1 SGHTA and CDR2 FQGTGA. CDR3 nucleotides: TGTGCCAGCAGCTTAACGAGTACAGGGCAAGAGACCCAGTACTTC. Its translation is CASSLTSTGQETQYF.

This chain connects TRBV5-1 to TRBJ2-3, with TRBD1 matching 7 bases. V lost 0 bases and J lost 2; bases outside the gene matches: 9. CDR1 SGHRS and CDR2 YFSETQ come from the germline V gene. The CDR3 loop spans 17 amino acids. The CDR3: CASSLDRGNLLTDTQYF. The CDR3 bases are TGCGCCAGCAGCTTGGACAGGGGAAATCTCCTCACAGATACGCAGTATTTT. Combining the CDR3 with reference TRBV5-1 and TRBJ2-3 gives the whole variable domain KAGVTQTPRYLIKTRGQQVTLSCSPISGHRSVSWYQQTPGQGLQFLFEYFSETQRNKGNFPGRFSGRQFSNSRSEMNVSTLELGDSALYLCASSLDRGNLLTDTQYFGPGTRLTVL.

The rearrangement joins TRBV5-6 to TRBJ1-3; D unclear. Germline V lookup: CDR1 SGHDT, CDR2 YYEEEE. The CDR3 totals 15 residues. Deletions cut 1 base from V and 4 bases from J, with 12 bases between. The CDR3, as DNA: TGTGCCAGCAGCTTGTCGGTAGTCAGGGGAAACACCATATATTTT. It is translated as CASSLSVVRGNTIYF.

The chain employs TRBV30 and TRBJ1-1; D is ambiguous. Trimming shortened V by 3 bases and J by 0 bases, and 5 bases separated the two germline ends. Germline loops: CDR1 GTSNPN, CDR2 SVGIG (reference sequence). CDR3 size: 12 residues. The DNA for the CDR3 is TGTGCCTGGAGGCCGGTGAACACTGAAGCTTTCTTT. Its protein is CAWRPVNTEAFF.

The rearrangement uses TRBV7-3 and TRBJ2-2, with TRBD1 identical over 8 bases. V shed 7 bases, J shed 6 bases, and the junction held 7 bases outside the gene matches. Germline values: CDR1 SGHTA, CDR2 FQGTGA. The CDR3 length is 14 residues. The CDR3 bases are TGTGCCAGCAACGGACAGGGAGGCTCCGGGGAGCTGTTTTTT. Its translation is CASNGQGGSGELFF.

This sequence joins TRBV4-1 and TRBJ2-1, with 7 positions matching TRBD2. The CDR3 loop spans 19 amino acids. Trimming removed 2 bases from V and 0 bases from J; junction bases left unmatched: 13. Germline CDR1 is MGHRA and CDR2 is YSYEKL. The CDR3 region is CASSQPIPEKRGSYNEQFF. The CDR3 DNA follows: TGCGCCAGCAGCCAACCAATCCCCGAAAAGCGGGGCTCCTACAATGAGCAGTTCTTC.

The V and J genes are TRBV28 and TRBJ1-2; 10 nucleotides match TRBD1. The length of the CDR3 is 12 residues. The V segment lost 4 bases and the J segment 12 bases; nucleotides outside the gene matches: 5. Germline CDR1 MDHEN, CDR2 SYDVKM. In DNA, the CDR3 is TGTGCCAGCAGTTCGGGACAGGGGCCAAACACCTTC. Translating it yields CASSSGQGPNTF.